This passage covers 3 T cell receptor beta chains from one sample sequenced in a study of siplizumab effects on memory and regulatory T cells. The method was immunoSEQ multiplex PCR; TCRdb's version includes in-frame clones alone and lacks a portion of them. This table holds approximately 94,000 clones, under 95% found once. Sequenced sample: CD8+ T cells sorted from blood. These receptors were taken from a human donor in good health.

This clone appeared a single time. CDR3 in DNA: TGTGCCAGCAGCCCCGGGTCCTACGAGCAGTACTTC. This sequence encodes CASSPGSYEQYF. V is TRBV14 and J is TRBJ2-7; D unclear. Per germline, CDR1 SGHDN and CDR2 FVKESK. The CDR3 length is 12 residues. Deletions cut 4 bases from V and 1 base from J, with 5 bases between.

The rearrangement joins TRBV19 to TRBJ2-7; possibly TRBD1 for D (6 bases). The germline V gene encodes CDR1 LNHDA and CDR2 SQIVND (reference sequence). V lost 9 bases and J 0 bases, leaving 15 bases between the germline ends. CDR3 length: 14 residues. For the CDR3, the DNA is TGTGCCAGCGGACAGCCTTTTAGCTCCTACGAGCAGTACTTC. Translated: CASGQPFSSYEQYF.

This chain connects TRBV30 to TRBJ2-3; no clear D. Trimming removed 1 base from V and 0 bases from J, with 8 bases in between. The CDR3 is made up of 14 amino acids. The germline V gene encodes CDR1 GTSNPN and CDR2 SVGIG (reference sequence). CDR3 DNA: TGTGCCTGGAGTGATGGCTCTAGCACAGATACGCAGTATTTT. Translation: CAWSDGSSTDTQYF.